The 24 T cell receptor beta chains presented below share a single source sample, sequenced in a study of T cells after yellow fever vaccination (dated by TCRdb to about 2019). Receptor libraries were prepared by 5' RACE. For sequencing, an Illumina HiSeq 2500 was employed. TCRdb cleaned the public reads at Q25 with fastp, built clones with MiXCR and kept in-frame beta chains. Rows are unified per CDR3 protein, each entry keeping the most common DNA and genes. This sample gives 400,000 to 650,000 distinct CDR3 sequences in total; 21% of them show up just once. About a sixth of the sample belongs to the ten largest clones. The treatment or condition label, read with the paper, signifies: live attenuated yellow fever vaccine strain. Sequenced here: PBMCs, sampled 21 days after the first yellow fever vaccination. The origin of the receptors is a man aged 18-30 years who received the YFV17D yellow fever vaccine.

The rearrangement links TRBV5-1 to TRBJ2-5; TRBD1 or TRBD2 may be the D gene (5 bases each). V lost 4 bases to trimming and J lost 1 base, with 14 bases between them. Per germline, CDR1 SGHRS and CDR2 YFSETQ. The length of the CDR3 is 15 residues. CDR3 sequence: CASSLTGAIQETQYF. CDR3 in DNA: TGCGCCAGCAGCCTGACCGGGGCCATCCAAGAGACCCAGTACTTC.

V usage is TRBV28 and J usage is TRBJ2-3, with 7 bases aligning to TRBD2. The CDR3 runs 14 residues. J lost 6 bases, V lost 7 bases, and 10 bases had no gene match. Germline assignment: CDR1 MDHEN and CDR2 SYDVKM. CDR3 sequence: CASIRAGSPDTQYF. CDR3 coding DNA: TGTGCCAGCATCCGAGCGGGGTCTCCGGATACGCAGTATTTT. Full variable domain (missing parts from reference TRBV28 and TRBJ2-3): DVKVTQSSRYLVKRTGEKVFLECVQDMDHENMFWYRQDPGLGLRLIYFSYDVKMKEKGDIPEGYSVSREKKERFSLILESASTNQTSMYLCASIRAGSPDTQYFGPGTRLTVL.

A few counts support this clonotype. J is TRBJ2-1 and V is TRBV24-1; 14 bases align to TRBD2. In germline, CDR1 is KGHDR, CDR2 SFDVKD. Unmatched junction bases numbered 4, after V lost 3 bases and J lost 10 bases. The length of the CDR3 is 15 residues. CDR3 DNA: TGTGCCACCAGTGATCCGACTAGCGGGGGGGCAGAGCAGTTCTTC. It codes for CATSDPTSGGAEQFF.

V gene TRBV6-5 combines with J gene TRBJ2-5; D is uncertain. The CDR3 totals 18 residues. The V and J ends lost 0 bases and 0 bases respectively, with 17 bases between them. The V gene's germline CDR1 is MNHEY and CDR2 SVGAGI. The CDR3 is CASSYSPFRTKNQETQYF. The CDR3 DNA follows: TGTGCCAGCAGTTACTCACCGTTTAGAACCAAAAACCAAGAGACCCAGTACTTC.

This clonotype showed up many times. The chain combines TRBV24-1 with TRBJ1-5; D is undetermined. Trimming left V 2 bases short and J 4 bases short, with 2 bases between. From germline, CDR1 is KGHDR and CDR2 SFDVKD. The CDR3 contains 12 residues. The CDR3 sequence: CATSDWNQPQHF. The CDR3 DNA reads as TGTGCCACCAGTGATTGGAATCAGCCCCAGCATTTT.

The chain joins TRBV20-1 to TRBJ2-3; 9 bases agree with TRBD1. Germline CDR1 and CDR2: DFQATT and SNEGSKA (reference sequence). The CDR3 sequence is 16 residues long. Trimming took 0 bases from V and 5 from J; bases not matched to a gene: 9. The CDR3 DNA sequence: TGCAGTGCTAGAGATTGGGACAGGGTAAATCGAGATACGCAGTATTTT. It codes for CSARDWDRVNRDTQYF.

This clonotype has more than one count but fewer than ten. V gene TRBV6-5 combines with J gene TRBJ1-6; D gene ambiguous. V was shortened by 0 bases and J by 6 bases, with 12 bases between the two germline ends. Germline CDR1 is MNHEY and CDR2 is SVGAGI. This CDR3 comprises 16 residues. CDR3 sequence reads: CASSYSVWGSNSPLHF. The CDR3 nucleotides are TGTGCCAGCAGTTACTCGGTCTGGGGTTCTAATTCACCCCTCCACTTT.

V and J are TRBV7-2 and TRBJ2-3, with 14 bases that match TRBD2. Germline V gene data show CDR1 as SGHTA and CDR2 as FQGNSA. The CDR3 runs to 17 residues. J lost 2 bases, V lost 1 base, and 2 bases had no gene match. The CDR3 reads CASSLGLAGGNTDTQYF. In DNA, the CDR3 is TGTGCCAGCAGCTTAGGACTAGCGGGGGGGAACACAGATACGCAGTATTTT.

The chain has TRBV19 and TRBJ2-2; the D gene is possibly TRBD2 (5 bases). Trimming pared 3 bases from V and 6 bases from J, leaving 14 bases between. CDR3 length: 15 amino acids. Germline CDR1 and CDR2: LNHDA and SQIVND (reference sequence). CDR3 in amino acids: CASSIGGYYAGELFF. CDR3 DNA: TGTGCCAGTAGTATTGGAGGTTATTATGCCGGGGAGCTGTTTTTT.

This chain connects TRBV12-3 or TRBV12-4 to TRBJ2-2, with D uncertain. The CDR3 has 13 amino acids. V gave up 7 bases and J gave up 1 base, with 7 bases separating them. This CDR3 reads CASTAENTGELFF. CDR3 bases: TGTGCCAGCACGGCTGAGAACACCGGGGAGCTGTTTTTT.

This clonotype was found many times. The rearrangement uses TRBV7-2 and TRBJ2-3; 7 bases fit TRBD2. With V trimmed by 5 bases and J by 1 base, 0 bases remained unmatched. The CDR3 is 13 residues long. Germline CDR1 is SGHTA and CDR2 is FQGNSA. The CDR3 coding sequence is TGTGCCAGCAGCGCGGGGGGCACAGATACGCAGTATTTT. Its protein is CASSAGGTDTQYF.

This clonotype has only a few counts. J is TRBJ2-5 and V is TRBV5-1; D gene uncertain. There are 14 residues in the CDR3. Germline loops: CDR1 SGHRS, CDR2 YFSETQ. The V end lost 2 bases, the J end lost 0 bases, and 8 bases lay between the germline ends. The CDR3 reads CASSFRSDQETQYF. DNA of the CDR3: TGCGCCAGCAGCTTTCGAAGTGACCAAGAGACCCAGTACTTC.

The chain uses TRBV6-5 and TRBJ1-6; TRBD1 aligns across 7 bases. Germline V gene data show CDR1 as MNHEY and CDR2 as SVGAGI. The CDR3 contains 14 residues. Trimming removed 4 bases from V and 10 bases from J; junction bases left unmatched: 7. CDR3 protein: CASSFRTGGSPLHF. CDR3 nucleotide sequence: TGTGCCAGCAGTTTCAGGACAGGCGGGTCACCCCTCCACTTT.

The rearrangement joins TRBV19 to TRBJ2-1; possible D gene TRBD1, 5 bases. This CDR3 region has 15 residues. Germline V lookup: CDR1 LNHDA, CDR2 SQIVND (reference sequence). The V end was cut by 1 base, the J end by 3 bases, with 10 bases between. As DNA, the CDR3 is TGTGCCAGTAGTATAGGGGGCTTTGGCTACAATGAGCAGTTCTTC. Residues: CASSIGGFGYNEQFF.

The CDR3 bases are TGCGCCAGCAGCTTGGCCCTCGGGTACGAGCAGTACGTC. Amino acids: CASSLALGYEQYV. This chain uses TRBV5-1 with TRBJ2-7, with D unclear. With 0 bases removed from V and 4 bases from J, the gap between germline ends came to 8 bases. The CDR3 consists of 13 residues. Germline V gene lookup returns CDR1 SGHRS and CDR2 YFSETQ.

As to this clonotype: One junction end does not reproduce the germline sequence, and a read error may be involved. The rearrangement uses TRBV6-5 and TRBJ1-1; TRBD1 might be the D (6 bases). This CDR3 contains 14 residues. Germline-derived CDR1 and CDR2 are MNHEY and SVGAGI. The CDR3: CASGYSSTGQKPFF. CDR3 sequence (DNA): TGTGCCAGCGGTTACTCTTCGACAGGACAGAAACCTTTCTTT.

The chain is built from TRBV7-8 and TRBJ2-3, with 9 positions matching TRBD2. CDR1 and CDR2 (germline): SGHVS, FQNEAQ. Trimming took 3 bases from V and 13 from J; bases not matched to a gene: 14. This CDR3 has 15 residues. CDR3 amino acids: CASSLSSGGPVMKYF. DNA of the CDR3: TGTGCCAGCAGCTTGAGCAGCGGGGGGCCCGTTATGAAGTATTTT. Looking up the rest from reference TRBV7-8 and TRBJ2-3 gives the full variable domain: GAGVSQSPRYKVAKRGQDVALRCDPISGHVSLFWYQQALGQGPEFLTYFQNEAQLDKSGLPSDRFFAERPEGSVSTLKIQRTQQEDSAVYLCASSLSSGGPVMKYFGPGTRLTVL.

This clonotype was counted between two and nine times. The chain uses TRBV6-5 and TRBJ1-1; 9 nucleotides align to TRBD1. Germline V CDR1 and CDR2: MNHEY, SVGAGI. V lost 2 bases to trimming and J lost 2 bases; unmatched junction nucleotides: 15. This CDR3 contains 19 residues. DNA for the CDR3: TGTGCCAGCAGTTACACCTACAGGGGGCCTTTCGCCGTTAACACTGAAGCTTTCTTT. This gives the protein CASSYTYRGPFAVNTEAFF.

This clonotype has more than one count but fewer than ten. The chain couples TRBV7-8 to TRBJ2-2; D not certain. This CDR3 is built from 18 residues. From germline, CDR1 is SGHVS and CDR2 FQNEAQ. V lost 5 bases, J lost 5 bases, and 24 bases lay in between. This CDR3 reads CASSAHELGSRKTGELFF. In DNA, the CDR3 is TGTGCCAGCAGCGCCCACGAATTGGGGTCCAGGAAGACCGGGGAGCTGTTTTTT.

The CDR3 DNA reads as TGTGCCAGCAGCTACTCGACAGGTCTAATGAACACTGAAGCTTTCTTT. This encodes CASSYSTGLMNTEAFF. The chain joins TRBV11-1 to TRBJ1-1; D is possibly TRBD1 (6 bases). V lost 4 bases to trimming and J lost 0 bases, with 15 bases between them. In germline, CDR1 is SGHAT, CDR2 FQDESV (reference sequence). This CDR3 region has 16 residues.

This clonotype turned up a few times. The chain employs TRBV6-5 and TRBJ1-1; D uncertain. The CDR3 runs 15 residues. V lost 2 bases to trimming and J lost 1 base, with 11 bases between them. Germline lookup yields CDR1 MNHEY and CDR2 SVGAGI. This CDR3 is CASSYQPTENTEAFF. CDR3 nucleotides: TGTGCCAGCAGTTACCAGCCAACAGAGAACACTGAAGCTTTCTTT.

This chain uses TRBV5-1 with TRBJ2-1; 8 bases agree with TRBD2. V gave up 0 bases and J gave up 8 bases; unmatched junction bases: 7. Germline CDR1 SGHRS, CDR2 YFSETQ. This CDR3 is built from 15 residues. The CDR3 region has the DNA TGCGCCAGCAGCTTGGAAGGCGGGGGGTTACATGAGCAGTTCTTC. Translating gives CASSLEGGGLHEQFF.

This clonotype was picked up a small number of times. The rearrangement uses TRBV12-3 or TRBV12-4 and TRBJ1-2; no clear D. The CDR3 loop spans 13 amino acids. Trimming shortened V by 5 bases and J by 4 bases, and 11 bases separated the two germline ends. CDR3 in amino acids: CASSPQDGYGYTF. The CDR3 bases are TGTGCCAGCAGTCCTCAGGATGGCTATGGCTACACCTTC.

This clonotype was observed a handful of times. The chain recombines TRBV5-4 with TRBJ2-1; 14 bases agree with TRBD2. The CDR3 totals 15 residues. Germline V CDR1 and CDR2: SGHNT, YYREEE (reference sequence). Trimming removed 3 bases from V and 9 bases from J; junction bases left unmatched: 5. CDR3 nucleotide sequence: TGTGCCAGCAGCTGGGGACTAGCGGGGGCCAGTGAGCAGTTCTTC. It translates to CASSWGLAGASEQFF. Supplemented by reference TRBV5-4 and TRBJ2-1, the full variable domain reads ETGVTQSPTHLIKTRGQQVTLRCSSQSGHNTVSWYQQALGQGPQFIFQYYREEENGRGNFPPRFSGLQFPNYSSELNVNALELDDSALYLCASSWGLAGASEQFFGPGTRLTVL.